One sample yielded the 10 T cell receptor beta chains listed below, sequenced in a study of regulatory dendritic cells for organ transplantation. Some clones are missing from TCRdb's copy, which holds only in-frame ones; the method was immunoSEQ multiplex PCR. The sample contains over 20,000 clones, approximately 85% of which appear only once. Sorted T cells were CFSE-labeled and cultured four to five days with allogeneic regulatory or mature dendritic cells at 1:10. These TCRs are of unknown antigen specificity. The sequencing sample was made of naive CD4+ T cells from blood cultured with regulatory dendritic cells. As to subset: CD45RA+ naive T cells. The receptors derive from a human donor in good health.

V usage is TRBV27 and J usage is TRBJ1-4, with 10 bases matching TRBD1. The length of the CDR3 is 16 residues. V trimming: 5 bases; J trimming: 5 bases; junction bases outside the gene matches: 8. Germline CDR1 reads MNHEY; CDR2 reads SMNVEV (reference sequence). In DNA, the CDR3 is TGTGCCAGCAGTAGAGTCCCGGGACAGGGGAATGAAAAACTGTTTTTT. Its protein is CASSRVPGQGNEKLFF.

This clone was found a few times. CDR3 residues: CATSRGQGPGPQHF. The CDR3 DNA is TGTGCCACCAGCAGAGGACAGGGCCCCGGACCCCAGCATTTT. This rearrangement joins TRBV15 to TRBJ1-5; 7 bases are shared with TRBD1. CDR1 LNHNV and CDR2 YYDKDF come from the germline V gene (reference sequence). This CDR3 is 14 amino acids long. With 1 base clipped from V and 10 bases from J, the junction kept 7 bases outside the gene matches.

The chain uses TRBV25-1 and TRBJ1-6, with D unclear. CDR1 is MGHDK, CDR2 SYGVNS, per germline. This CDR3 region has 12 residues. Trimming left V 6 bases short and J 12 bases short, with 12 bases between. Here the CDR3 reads CASREGLVPLHF. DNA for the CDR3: TGTGCCAGCAGGGAGGGTTTGGTACCCCTCCACTTT.

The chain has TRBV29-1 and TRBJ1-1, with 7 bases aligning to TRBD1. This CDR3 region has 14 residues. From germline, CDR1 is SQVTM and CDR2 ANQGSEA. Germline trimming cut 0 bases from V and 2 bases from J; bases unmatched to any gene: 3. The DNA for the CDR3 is TGCAGCGTTGAAGAGGGACAGAAAAACACTGAAGCTTTCTTT. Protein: CSVEEGQKNTEAFF.

CDR3 nucleotides: TGCAGTGCTAGAGATGGGTATGGCTACACCTTC. This translates into CSARDGYGYTF. The V gene is TRBV20-1, the J gene TRBJ1-2; D uncertain. The germline gives CDR1 DFQATT, CDR2 SNEGSKA (reference sequence). This CDR3 has 11 residues. V lost 0 bases, J lost 5 bases, and 4 bases lay in between.

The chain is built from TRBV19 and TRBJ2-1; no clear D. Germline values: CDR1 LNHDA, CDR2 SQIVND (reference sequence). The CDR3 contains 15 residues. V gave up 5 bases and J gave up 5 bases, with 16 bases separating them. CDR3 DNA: TGTGCCAGTAGTGGTATCGAGGCAGGCAACAATGAGCAGTTCTTC. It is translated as CASSGIEAGNNEQFF. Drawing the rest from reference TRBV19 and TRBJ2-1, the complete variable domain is DGGITQSPKYLFRKEGQNVTLSCEQNLNHDAMYWYRQDPGQGLRLIYYSQIVNDFQKGDIAEGYSVSREKKESFPLTVTSAQKNPTAFYLCASSGIEAGNNEQFFGPGTRLTVL.

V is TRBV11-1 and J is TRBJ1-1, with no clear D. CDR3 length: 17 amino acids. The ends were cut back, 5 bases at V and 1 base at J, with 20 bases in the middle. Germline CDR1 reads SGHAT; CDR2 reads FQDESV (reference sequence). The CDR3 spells CASSKNGFRFKNTEAFF. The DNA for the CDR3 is TGTGCCAGCAGCAAAAACGGGTTTCGATTTAAGAACACTGAAGCTTTCTTT.

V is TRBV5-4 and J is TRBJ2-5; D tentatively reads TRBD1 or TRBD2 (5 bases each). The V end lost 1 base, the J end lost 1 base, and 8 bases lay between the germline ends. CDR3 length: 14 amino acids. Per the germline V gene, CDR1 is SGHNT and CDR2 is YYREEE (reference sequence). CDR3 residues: CASSLMRGQETQYF. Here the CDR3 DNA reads TGTGCCAGCAGCTTGATGAGGGGCCAAGAGACCCAGTACTTC. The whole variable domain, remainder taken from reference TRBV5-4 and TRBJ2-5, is ETGVTQSPTHLIKTRGQQVTLRCSSQSGHNTVSWYQQALGQGPQFIFQYYREEENGRGNFPPRFSGLQFPNYSSELNVNALELDDSALYLCASSLMRGQETQYFGPGTRLLVL.

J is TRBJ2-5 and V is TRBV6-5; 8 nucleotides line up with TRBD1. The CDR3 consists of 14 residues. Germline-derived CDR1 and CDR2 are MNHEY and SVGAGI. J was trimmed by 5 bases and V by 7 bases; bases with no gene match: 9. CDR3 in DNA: TGTGCCAGCACCTCCAGGACAGGGCGGGAGACCCAGTACTTC. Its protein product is CASTSRTGRETQYF.

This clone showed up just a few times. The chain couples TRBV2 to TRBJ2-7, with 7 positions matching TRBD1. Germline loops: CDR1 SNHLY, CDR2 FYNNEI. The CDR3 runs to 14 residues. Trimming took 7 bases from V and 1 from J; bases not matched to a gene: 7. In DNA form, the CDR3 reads TGTGCCAGCACTCGGACAGGCCATTCCTACGAGCAGTACTTC. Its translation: CASTRTGHSYEQYF.